A selection of T cell receptor beta chains follows, all from one sample in a study of cytomegalovirus exposure and HLA in healthy donors. Here immunoSEQ multiplex PCR was the method, and the copy in TCRdb shows in-frame clones only, minus some. The table includes tens of thousands of clones, under 80% detected once. The sample was PBMCs. All receptors come from a middle-aged man in good health and CMV-seronegative. Each CDR3 is given with its conserved first and last residue. D genes are given only for firm matches. The size field is filled for only some rows; it gives once, few, many or a size class.

clone size: -; CDR3 length: 15; J gene: TRBJ2-5; V gene: TRBV5-1; D gene: -; CDR3 protein: CASSLQGRDQETQYF; CDR3 DNA: TGCGCCAGCAGCTTACAGGGTAGGGACCAGGAGACCCAGTACTTC
clone size: -; CDR3 length: 15; J gene: TRBJ2-3; V gene: TRBV28; D gene: -; CDR3 protein: CASRPGPRGGDTQYF; CDR3 DNA: TGTGCCAGCAGGCCCGGACCCCGGGGTGGAGATACGCAGTATTTT
clone size: -; CDR3 length: 15; J gene: TRBJ2-1; V gene: TRBV6-4; D gene: -; CDR3 protein: CASREGVGGSSEQFF; CDR3 DNA: TGTGCCAGCAGAGAGGGGGTGGGCGGGAGCAGTGAGCAGTTCTTC
clone size: -; CDR3 length: 15; J gene: TRBJ1-5; V gene: TRBV25-1; D gene: -; CDR3 protein: CASSANPGGHQPQHF; CDR3 DNA: TGTGCCAGCAGTGCCAATCCTGGCGGGCATCAGCCCCAGCATTTT
clone size: -; CDR3 length: 15; J gene: TRBJ2-1; V gene: TRBV28; D gene: -; CDR3 protein: CASTLTGSSYNEQFF; CDR3 DNA: TGTGCCAGCACCCTTACGGGTAGCTCCTACAATGAGCAGTTCTTC
clone size: -; CDR3 length: 16; J gene: TRBJ2-1; V gene: TRBV14; D gene: TRBD1; CDR3 protein: CASSQGGTGGLNEQFF; CDR3 DNA: TGTGCCAGCAGCCAAGGTGGGACAGGGGGATTGAATGAGCAGTTCTTC
clone size: -; CDR3 length: 15; J gene: TRBJ2-3; V gene: TRBV7-9; D gene: TRBD1; CDR3 protein: CASSLLQGASDTQYF; CDR3 DNA: TGTGCCAGCAGCTTATTGCAGGGGGCATCAGATACGCAGTATTTT
clone size: few; CDR3 length: 18; J gene: TRBJ2-7; V gene: TRBV7-6; D gene: TRBD2; CDR3 protein: CASSLEPITGTSGLEQYF; CDR3 DNA: TGTGCCAGCAGCTTAGAACCCATCACCGGGACTAGTGGTCTGGAGCAGTACTTC
clone size: -; CDR3 length: 13; J gene: TRBJ1-1; V gene: TRBV28; D gene: -; CDR3 protein: CASSLLRGFGAFF; CDR3 DNA: TGTGCCAGCAGTTTATTGCGGGGATTCGGTGCTTTCTTT
clone size: -; CDR3 length: 16; J gene: TRBJ2-3; V gene: TRBV19; D gene: TRBD2; CDR3 protein: CASSIVSGRATDTQYF; CDR3 DNA: TGTGCCAGTAGTATAGTGAGCGGGAGGGCCACAGATACGCAGTATTTT
clone size: -; CDR3 length: 14; J gene: TRBJ1-2; V gene: TRBV11-2; D gene: -; CDR3 protein: CASSRTEGLYGYTF; CDR3 DNA: TGTGCCAGCAGCCGGACGGAGGGACTCTATGGCTACACCTTC
clone size: -; CDR3 length: 15; J gene: TRBJ2-3; V gene: TRBV7-3; D gene: -; CDR3 protein: CASSLAHSTPDTQYF; CDR3 DNA: TGTGCCAGCAGCCTAGCGCACTCCACCCCAGATACGCAGTATTTT
clone size: -; CDR3 length: 15; J gene: TRBJ1-2; V gene: TRBV5-1; D gene: TRBD1; CDR3 protein: CASSSRTGGVYGYTF; CDR3 DNA: TGCGCCAGCAGCTCAAGGACAGGGGGCGTCTATGGCTACACCTTC
clone size: -; CDR3 length: 14; J gene: TRBJ1-3; V gene: TRBV5-1; D gene: -; CDR3 protein: CASMPGDLGNTIYF; CDR3 DNA: TGCGCCAGCATGCCAGGGGACCTCGGAAACACCATATATTTT
clone size: -; CDR3 length: 17; J gene: TRBJ1-1; V gene: TRBV18; D gene: -; CDR3 protein: CASSRRGSGLKNTEAFF; CDR3 DNA: TGTGCCAGCTCACGGCGGGGGTCAGGCCTCAAGAACACTGAAGCTTTCTTT
clone size: -; CDR3 length: 13; J gene: TRBJ1-5; V gene: TRBV4-1; D gene: -; CDR3 protein: CASSPWTDGPQHF; CDR3 DNA: TGCGCCAGCAGCCCCTGGACTGATGGGCCCCAGCATTTT
clone size: -; CDR3 length: 20; J gene: TRBJ1-3; V gene: TRBV7-6; D gene: TRBD1; CDR3 protein: CASSPAALRDSKTEGNTIYF; CDR3 DNA: TGTGCCAGCAGCCCGGCCGCACTCCGGGACAGTAAAACGGAGGGAAACACCATATATTTT
clone size: -; CDR3 length: 16; J gene: TRBJ1-1; V gene: TRBV28; D gene: TRBD1; CDR3 protein: CASSLGGTGLNTEAFF; CDR3 DNA: TGTGCCAGCAGTTTAGGCGGGACAGGGTTGAACACTGAAGCTTTCTTT
clone size: -; CDR3 length: 14; J gene: TRBJ2-7; V gene: TRBV28; D gene: -; CDR3 protein: CASSFFARDREQYF; CDR3 DNA: TGTGCAAGCAGTTTCTTCGCTAGAGACCGCGAGCAGTACTTC
clone size: -; CDR3 length: 12; J gene: TRBJ2-4; V gene: TRBV28; D gene: -; CDR3 protein: CASAGQRNIQYF; CDR3 DNA: TGTGCCAGTGCGGGACAGCGAAACATTCAGTACTTC
clone size: once; CDR3 length: 14; J gene: TRBJ1-1; V gene: TRBV9; D gene: -; CDR3 protein: CASSAQQKNTEAFF; CDR3 DNA: TGTGCCAGCAGCGCCCAACAGAAGAACACTGAAGCTTTCTTT
clone size: -; CDR3 length: 16; J gene: TRBJ2-7; V gene: TRBV5-1; D gene: TRBD2; CDR3 protein: CASSFTTTSGTYEQYF; CDR3 DNA: TGCGCCAGCAGCTTTACTACGACTAGCGGGACTTACGAGCAGTACTTC
clone size: -; CDR3 length: 12; J gene: TRBJ2-5; V gene: TRBV7-2; D gene: -; CDR3 protein: CASSFSEETQYF; CDR3 DNA: TGTGCCAGCAGCTTCAGCGAAGAGACCCAGTACTTC
clone size: -; CDR3 length: 13; J gene: TRBJ2-7; V gene: TRBV10-1; D gene: -; CDR3 protein: CASSESALTEQYF; CDR3 DNA: TGCGCCAGCAGTGAGTCGGCCCTCACCGAGCAGTACTTC